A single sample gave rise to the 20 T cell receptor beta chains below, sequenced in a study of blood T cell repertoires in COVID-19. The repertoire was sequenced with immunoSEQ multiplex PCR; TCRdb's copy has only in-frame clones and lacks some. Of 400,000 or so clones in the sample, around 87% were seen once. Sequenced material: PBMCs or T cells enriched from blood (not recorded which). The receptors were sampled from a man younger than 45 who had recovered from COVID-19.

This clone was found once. CDR3 coding DNA: TGTGCCAGCAGCGCAGGAAGCGGGGGCAACAATGAGCAGTTCTTC. The encoded protein is CASSAGSGGNNEQFF. V is TRBV27 and J is TRBJ2-1; 8 bases match TRBD2. The germline V gene has CDR1 MNHEY and CDR2 SMNVEV (reference sequence). V was pared by 6 bases and J by 5 bases, with 9 bases of the junction left unmatched. This CDR3 has 15 residues.

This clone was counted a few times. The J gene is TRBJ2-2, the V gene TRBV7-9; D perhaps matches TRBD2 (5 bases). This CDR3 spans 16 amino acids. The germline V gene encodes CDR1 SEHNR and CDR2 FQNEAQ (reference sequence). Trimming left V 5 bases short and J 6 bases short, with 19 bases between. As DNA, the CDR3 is TGTGCCAGCAGCAACGGGGAACGTGAAATTTCCGGGGAGCTGTTTTTT. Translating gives CASSNGEREISGELFF.

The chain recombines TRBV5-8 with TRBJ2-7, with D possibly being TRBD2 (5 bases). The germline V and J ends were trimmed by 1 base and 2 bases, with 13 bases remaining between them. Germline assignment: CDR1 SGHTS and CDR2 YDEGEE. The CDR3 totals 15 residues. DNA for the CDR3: TGTGCCAGCAGCTTGTCGGGGAAGGGAACCTACGAGCAGTACTTC. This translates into CASSLSGKGTYEQYF.

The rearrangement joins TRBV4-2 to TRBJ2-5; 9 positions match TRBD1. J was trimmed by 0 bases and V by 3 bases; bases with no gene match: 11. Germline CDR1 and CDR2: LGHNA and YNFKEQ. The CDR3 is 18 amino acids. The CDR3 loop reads CASSHFDRGGEYQETQYF. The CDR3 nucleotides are TGTGCCAGCAGCCATTTCGACAGGGGGGGGGAGTACCAAGAGACCCAGTACTTC.

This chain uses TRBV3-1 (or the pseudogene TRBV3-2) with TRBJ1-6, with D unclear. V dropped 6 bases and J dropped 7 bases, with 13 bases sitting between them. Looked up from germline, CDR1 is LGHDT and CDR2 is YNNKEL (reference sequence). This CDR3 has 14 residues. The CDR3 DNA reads TGTGCCAGCAGACCCCTCGGGAGGAATTCACCCCTCCACTTT. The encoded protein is CASRPLGRNSPLHF.

CDR3 in DNA: TGTGCCAGCAAATCCGGGACAGGGACCCATACGCAGTATTTT. Translation gives CASKSGTGTHTQYF. The rearrangement links TRBV27 to TRBJ2-3; TRBD1 aligns across 9 bases. The junction had 9 bases not matched to a gene; V was cut back by 7 bases and J by 7 bases. Germline CDR1 and CDR2: MNHEY and SMNVEV (reference sequence). The CDR3 extends over 14 amino acids.

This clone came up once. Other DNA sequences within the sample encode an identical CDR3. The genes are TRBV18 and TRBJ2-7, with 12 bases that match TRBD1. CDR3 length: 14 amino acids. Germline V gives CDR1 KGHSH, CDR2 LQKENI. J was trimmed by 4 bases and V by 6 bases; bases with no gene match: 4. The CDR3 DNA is TGTGCCAGCTCCCTGGGACAGGGGGCTTACGAGCAGTACTTC. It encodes CASSLGQGAYEQYF.

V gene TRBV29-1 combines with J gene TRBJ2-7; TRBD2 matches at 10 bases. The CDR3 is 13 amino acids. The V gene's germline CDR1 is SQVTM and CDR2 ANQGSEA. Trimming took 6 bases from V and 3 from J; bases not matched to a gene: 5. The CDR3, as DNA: TGCAGCGTAGCGGGAGGGGCGGTCTACGAGCAGTACTTC. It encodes CSVAGGAVYEQYF.

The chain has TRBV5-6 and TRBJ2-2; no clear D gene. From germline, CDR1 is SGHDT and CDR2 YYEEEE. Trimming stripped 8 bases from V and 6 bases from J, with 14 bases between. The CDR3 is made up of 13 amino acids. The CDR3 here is CASTRFFPGELFF. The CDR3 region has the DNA TGTGCCAGTACCCGGTTTTTTCCCGGGGAGCTGTTTTTT.

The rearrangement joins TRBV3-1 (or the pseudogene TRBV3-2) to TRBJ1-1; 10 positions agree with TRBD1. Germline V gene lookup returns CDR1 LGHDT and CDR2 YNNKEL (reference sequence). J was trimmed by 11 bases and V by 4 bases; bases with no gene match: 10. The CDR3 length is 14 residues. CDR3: CASSPRTGGAEAFF. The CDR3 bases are TGTGCCAGCAGCCCAAGGACAGGGGGAGCGGAGGCTTTCTTT.

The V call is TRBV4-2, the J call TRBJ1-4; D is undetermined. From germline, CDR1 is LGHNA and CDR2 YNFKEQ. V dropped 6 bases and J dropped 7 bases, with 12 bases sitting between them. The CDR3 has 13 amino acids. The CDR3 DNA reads TGTGCCAGCAGTGCGGCCGGCGGTGAAAAACTGTTTTTT. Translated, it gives CASSAAGGEKLFF.

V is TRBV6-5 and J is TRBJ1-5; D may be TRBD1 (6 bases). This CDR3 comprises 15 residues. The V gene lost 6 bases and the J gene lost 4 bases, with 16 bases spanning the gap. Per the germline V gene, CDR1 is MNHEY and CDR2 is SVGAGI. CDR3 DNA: TGTGCCAGCAGGATGGACAGACTTTTAAATCAGCCCCAGCATTTT. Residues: CASRMDRLLNQPQHF.

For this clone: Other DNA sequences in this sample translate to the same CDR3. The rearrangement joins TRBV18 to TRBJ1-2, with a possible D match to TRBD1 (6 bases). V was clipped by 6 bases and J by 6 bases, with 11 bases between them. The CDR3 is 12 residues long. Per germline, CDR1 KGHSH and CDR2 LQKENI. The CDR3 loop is CASSSQGNGYTF. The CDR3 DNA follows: TGTGCCAGCTCTTCACAGGGAAATGGCTACACCTTC. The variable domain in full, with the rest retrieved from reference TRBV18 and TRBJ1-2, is NAGVMQNPRHLVRRRGQEARLRCSPMKGHSHVYWYRQLPEEGLKFMVYLQKENIIDESGMPKERFSAEFPKEGPSILRIQQVVRGDSAAYFCASSSQGNGYTFGSGTRLTVV.

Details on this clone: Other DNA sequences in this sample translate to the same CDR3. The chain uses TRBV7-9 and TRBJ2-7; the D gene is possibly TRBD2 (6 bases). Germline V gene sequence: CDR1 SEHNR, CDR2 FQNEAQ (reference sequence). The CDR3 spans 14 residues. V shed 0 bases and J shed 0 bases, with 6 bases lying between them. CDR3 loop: CASSLAGGSYEQYF. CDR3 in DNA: TGTGCCAGCAGCTTAGCCGGGGGCTCCTACGAGCAGTACTTC.

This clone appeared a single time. CDR3 region: CASSPLSPTGVYGYTF. DNA of the CDR3: TGTGCCAGCAGCCCCCTCTCGCCGACAGGGGTCTATGGCTACACCTTC. V and J are TRBV7-9 and TRBJ1-2, with 8 bases that match TRBD1. Germline CDR1 and CDR2: SEHNR and FQNEAQ (reference sequence). The CDR3 spans 16 residues. The ends lost 5 bases at V and 4 bases at J; junction bases unmatched: 12.

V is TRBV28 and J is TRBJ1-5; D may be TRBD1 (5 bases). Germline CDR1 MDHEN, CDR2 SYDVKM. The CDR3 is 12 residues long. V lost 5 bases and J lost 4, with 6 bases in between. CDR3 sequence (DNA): TGTGCCAGCAGTCGACAGAATCAGCCCCAGCATTTT. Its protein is CASSRQNQPQHF. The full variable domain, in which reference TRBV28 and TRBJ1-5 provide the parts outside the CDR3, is DVKVTQSSRYLVKRTGEKVFLECVQDMDHENMFWYRQDPGLGLRLIYFSYDVKMKEKGDIPEGYSVSREKKERFSLILESASTNQTSMYLCASSRQNQPQHFGDGTRLSIL.

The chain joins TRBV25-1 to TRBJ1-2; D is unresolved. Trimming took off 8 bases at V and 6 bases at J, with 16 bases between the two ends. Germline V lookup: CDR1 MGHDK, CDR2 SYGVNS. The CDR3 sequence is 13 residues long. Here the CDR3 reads CASQSSGRNGYTF. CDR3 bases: TGTGCCAGCCAGTCCAGCGGGAGGAATGGCTACACCTTC.

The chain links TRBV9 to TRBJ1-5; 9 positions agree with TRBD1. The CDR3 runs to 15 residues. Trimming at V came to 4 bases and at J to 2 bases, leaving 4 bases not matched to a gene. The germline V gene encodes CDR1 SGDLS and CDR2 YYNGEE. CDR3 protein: CASSSQGAGNQPQHF. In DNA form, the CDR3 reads TGTGCCAGCAGCTCACAGGGGGCGGGCAATCAGCCCCAGCATTTT.

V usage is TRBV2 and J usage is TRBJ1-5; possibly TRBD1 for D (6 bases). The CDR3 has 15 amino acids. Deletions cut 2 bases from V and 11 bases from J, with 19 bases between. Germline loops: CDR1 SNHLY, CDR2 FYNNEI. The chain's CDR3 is CASSERQGSPKTQHF. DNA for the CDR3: TGTGCCAGCAGTGAAAGGCAGGGGTCGCCGAAGACCCAGCATTTT. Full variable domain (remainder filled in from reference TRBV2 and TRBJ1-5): EPEVTQTPSHQVTQMGQEVILRCVPISNHLYFYWYRQILGQKVEFLVSFYNNEISEKSEIFDDQFSVERPDGSNFTLKIRSTKLEDSAMYFCASSERQGSPKTQHFGDGTRLSIL.

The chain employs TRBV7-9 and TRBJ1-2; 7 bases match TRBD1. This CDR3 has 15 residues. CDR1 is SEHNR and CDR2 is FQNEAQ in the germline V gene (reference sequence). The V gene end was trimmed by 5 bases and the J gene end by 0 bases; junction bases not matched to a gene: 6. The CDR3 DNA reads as TGTGCCAGCAGCGGAGGGACAGTAGCTAACTATGGCTACACCTTC. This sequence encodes CASSGGTVANYGYTF.